Listed here is a single T cell receptor beta chain. What it recognizes is unknown. Germline V gene lookup returns CDR1 SGDLS and CDR2 YYNGEE. V was clipped by 0 bases and J by 2 bases, with 11 bases between them. The CDR3 sequence is 16 residues long. This record belongs to a study of T cell repertoires in cytomegalovirus infection. As for the study in general: Public TCR beta signatures were indicative of both CMV infection and a matching HLA type. General study findings and limits: Predominance within the ex vivo response was attributable to HLA-C-restricted CMV-specific TCR beta clonotypes. Using cumulative public TCR beta family frequency, the authors identified those who carried CMV together with the relevant HLA.

A single record per CDR3 protein comes from TCRdb applying MiXCR to the reads. The sample lists approximately 500,000 distinct CDR3 sequences; 15% to 20% were seen once. Sequences were obtained from CD8+ T cells from PBMCs. The receptor was isolated from a human donor in good health (CMV status not recorded). Some clones in this sample may be carry-over from other donors' samples. The chain couples TRBV9 to TRBJ2-2; the D gene is possibly TRBD1 (5 bases). CDR3 sequence (DNA): TGTGCCAGCAGCGTAGCTACCCAGGGTAACACCGGGGAGCTGTTTTTT. Translated: CASSVATQGNTGELFF. Complete variable domain (other parts from reference TRBV9 and TRBJ2-2): DSGVTQTPKHLITATGQRVTLRCSPRSGDLSVYWYQQSLDQGLQFLIQYYNGEERAKGNILERFSAQQFPDLHSELNLSSLELGDSALYFCASSVATQGNTGELFFGEGSRLTVL.